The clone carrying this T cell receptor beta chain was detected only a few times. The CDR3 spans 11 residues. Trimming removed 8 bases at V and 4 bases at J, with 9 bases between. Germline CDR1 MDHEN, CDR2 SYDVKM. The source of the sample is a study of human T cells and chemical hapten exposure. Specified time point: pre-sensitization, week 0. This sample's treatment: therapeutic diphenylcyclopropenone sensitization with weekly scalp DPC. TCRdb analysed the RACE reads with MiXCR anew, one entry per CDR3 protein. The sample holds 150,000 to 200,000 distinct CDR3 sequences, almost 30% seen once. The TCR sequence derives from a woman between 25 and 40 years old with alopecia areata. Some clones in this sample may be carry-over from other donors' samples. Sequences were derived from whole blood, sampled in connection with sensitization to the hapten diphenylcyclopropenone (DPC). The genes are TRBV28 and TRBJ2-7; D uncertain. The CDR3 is CASQTRYEQYF. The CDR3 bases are TGTGCCAGCCAGACCCGTTACGAGCAGTACTTC.